The 8 T cell receptor beta chains presented below share a single source sample, sequenced in a study of T cells in women clearing cervical HPV infection. Produced via immunoSEQ multiplex PCR; TCRdb's table is partial and in-frame only. The sample includes 36,000 or so clones. Sequencing used blood buffy coat. These receptors were obtained from a woman aged 18 to 69 with a cervical HPV16 infection that either progressed to CIN3+ or cleared (not recorded which).

The CDR3 spells CSARRDSYITGELFF. Incomplete CDR3 DNA: TGCAGTGCCAGACGGGACAGCTATATCACCGGGGAG. The chain combines TRBV20-1 with TRBJ2-2; 7 nucleotides match TRBD1. The read stops 3 residues short of the end of the CDR3; the missing end is completed from the germline J gene. CDR3 length: 15 amino acids. V gave up 6 bases and J gave up 4 bases; unmatched junction bases: 11. Germline-derived CDR1 and CDR2 are DFQATT and SNEGSKA (reference sequence).

The DNA read from the CDR3 is TGTGCCAGCAGCCAACGTGCCGTGGGGACAGGGGGCACTGGGAACACCGGGGAG. Translating gives CASSQRAVGTGGTGNTGE. From start to end, the CDR3 is CASSQRAVGTGGTGNTGELFF. The rearrangement uses TRBV4-2 and TRBJ2-2, with TRBD1 matching 12 bases. Read coverage stops 3 residues before the CDR3 terminus; the germline J gene supplies the remainder. CDR1 LGHNA and CDR2 YNFKEQ come from the germline V gene. Trimming removed 2 bases from V and 1 base from J; junction bases left unmatched: 14. The CDR3 contains 21 residues.

A word on this clone: The missing CDR3 end, 3 residues past where the read stops, is filled in from the germline J gene. The chain has TRBV6-2 or TRBV6-3 and TRBJ2-1; 8 bases are a match to TRBD2. The CDR3 extends over 16 amino acids. Germline V gene lookup returns CDR1 MNHEY and CDR2 SVGEGT. V was clipped by 0 bases and J by 4 bases; unmatched bases: 5. CDR3 sequence reads: CASSYSGGRFYNEQFF. CDR3 bases read: TGTGCCAGCAGTTACTCGGGCGGGAGGTTTTACAATGAG.

In the case of this clone: Read data end 3 residues before the CDR3 end; the end is taken from the germline J gene. The chain carries TRBV19 and TRBJ1-6, with D tentatively TRBD1 (5 bases). CDR3 length equals 15 residues. Germline CDR1 LNHDA, CDR2 SQIVND (reference sequence). V lost 6 bases, J lost 11 bases, and 20 bases lay in between. The CDR3 here is CASSPGVRGSAPLHF. The sequenced part of the CDR3 DNA is TGTGCCAGTAGCCCCGGGGTTCGGGGGTCGGCACCC.

Here the CDR3 reads CASSLSGGSGNTIYF. The CDR3 DNA, read in part, is TGTGCCAGCAGCTTATCGGGGGGCTCTGGAAACACC. The chain links TRBV7-3 to TRBJ1-3; TRBD1 might be the D (5 bases). The read gets to within 3 residues of the CDR3 end, and the germline J gene fills in the rest. V was cut by 2 bases and J by 0 bases, with 8 bases left in between. The CDR3 consists of 15 residues. CDR1 and CDR2 (germline): SGHTA, FQGTGA.

About this clone: The CDR3 extends 3 residues past the end of the read, so its final part is completed from the germline J gene. The chain is built from TRBV28 and TRBJ1-6; 7 nucleotides match TRBD1. The CDR3 runs to 14 residues. The junction had 7 bases not matched to a gene; V was cut back by 8 bases and J by 6 bases. Per the germline V gene, CDR1 is MDHEN and CDR2 is SYDVKM. The covered CDR3 bases are TGTGCCAGCGGTCCGGGACAGATTAATTCACCC. It encodes CASGPGQINSP. The full CDR3 reads CASGPGQINSPLHF.

As regards this clone: The read stops 3 residues short of the end of the CDR3; the missing end is completed from the germline J gene. The V call is TRBV5-1, the J call TRBJ1-4; 8 positions match TRBD1. The germline gives CDR1 SGHRS, CDR2 YFSETQ. This CDR3 has 18 amino acids. Unmatched junction bases numbered 10, after V lost 3 bases and J lost 0 bases. This chain's CDR3 is CASSSHIEQGATNEKLFF. The part of the CDR3 DNA that was read is TGCGCCAGCAGCTCCCACATTGAACAGGGGGCAACTAATGAAAAA.

A note on this clone: With the read ending 3 residues before the CDR3 end, the germline J gene is used to fill in that end. This sequence joins TRBV18 and TRBJ1-1; D might be TRBD1 (6 bases). There are 13 residues in the CDR3. Germline V gene data show CDR1 as KGHSH and CDR2 as LQKENI. The covered CDR3 bases are TGTGCCAGCTCAGGAACAGGGTACGAGACA. Its protein product is CASSGTGYET. The whole CDR3 is CASSGTGYETAFF.